Listed here are 17 T cell receptor beta chains from one sample, sequenced in a study of OX40 agonist ivuxolimab in advanced cancers. Only in-frame clones appear in the TCRdb table, and some are missing; sequencing was by immunoSEQ multiplex PCR. The sample carries over 45,000 clones, less than 90% recorded once. The sequencing used CD4+ or CD8+ T cells sorted from blood, collected in a trial of the OX40 agonist ivuxolimab. Receptors were obtained from an adult with an advanced solid tumor such as melanoma, head and neck, liver or kidney cancer.

CDR3 nucleotide sequence: TGTGCCAGCAGCGCGCAGGGAGAAGGCGAGCAGTACTTC. This codes for CASSAQGEGEQYF. This chain links TRBV6-1 with TRBJ2-7; the D gene could be TRBD1 or TRBD2 (5 bases each). Germline CDR1 and CDR2: MNHNS and SASEGT. Between the trimmed V and J ends, which lost 6 bases and 6 bases, there was a span of 15 bases. This CDR3 region has 13 residues.

The chain has TRBV7-2 and TRBJ2-5; TRBD2 agrees at 9 bases. After removal of 5 bases from V and 1 base from J, the junction contained 8 bases not matched to a gene. CDR3 length equals 16 residues. CDR1 is SGHTA, CDR2 FQGNSA, per germline. The CDR3 region is CASSSLGGGVQETQYF. The CDR3 nucleotides are TGTGCCAGCAGCAGTCTAGGCGGGGGGGTCCAAGAGACCCAGTACTTC.

This clone appeared once. The V call is TRBV30, the J call TRBJ1-2; D not certain. The length of the CDR3 is 12 residues. Germline V gene data show CDR1 as GTSNPN and CDR2 as SVGIG (reference sequence). V lost 5 bases, J lost 8 bases, and 15 bases lay in between. This CDR3 is CAWRPLFGGYTF. The CDR3 nucleotides are TGTGCCTGGCGGCCTCTGTTCGGGGGCTACACCTTC.

The DNA for the CDR3 is TGTGCCAGCAGTTTAACGGGCAACACTGAAGCTTTCTTT. Its translation is CASSLTGNTEAFF. The gene calls are TRBV6-5 and TRBJ1-1; unclear D gene. Trimming left V 4 bases short and J 2 bases short, with 8 bases between. The CDR3 totals 13 residues. Per the germline V gene, CDR1 is MNHEY and CDR2 is SVGAGI.

V and J are TRBV6-5 and TRBJ2-7, with D possibly matching TRBD1 (6 bases). V gave up 6 bases and J gave up 2 bases, with 11 bases separating them. Germline values: CDR1 MNHEY, CDR2 SVGAGI. The CDR3 has 13 residues. The CDR3 sequence is CASSPGVPYEQYF. As DNA, the CDR3 is TGTGCCAGCAGCCCAGGGGTTCCCTACGAGCAGTACTTC.

V gene TRBV14 combines with J gene TRBJ1-1; 10 nucleotides agree with TRBD1. CDR3 length: 15 amino acids. CDR1 is SGHDN and CDR2 is FVKESK in the germline V gene. Unmatched junction bases numbered 10, after V lost 4 bases and J lost 8 bases. In nucleotides, the CDR3 is TGTGCCAGCAGCCGGATGGGGACAGGGGAGCAGGAAGCTTTCTTT. It yields the protein CASSRMGTGEQEAFF.

The V gene is TRBV15, the J gene TRBJ2-7, with a possible D match to TRBD2 (6 bases). The CDR3 spans 14 residues. V was shortened by 1 base and J by 2 bases, with 9 bases between the two germline ends. The germline V gene encodes CDR1 LNHNV and CDR2 YYDKDF (reference sequence). The CDR3, as DNA: TGTGCCACCAGCAGAGGCGGGGTAACCTACGAGCAGTACTTC. Translated: CATSRGGVTYEQYF.

CDR3 region: CASSPGQGVWNYGYTF. The CDR3 DNA follows: TGTGCCAGCTCACCGGGACAGGGGGTTTGGAACTATGGCTACACCTTC. The rearrangement uses TRBV18 and TRBJ1-2; TRBD1 matches at 11 bases. The CDR3 is 16 residues long. The J segment lost 2 bases and the V segment lost 3 bases, leaving 5 bases of the junction unmatched. The V gene's germline CDR1 is KGHSH and CDR2 LQKENI.

The J gene is TRBJ2-2, the V gene TRBV5-1; D call uncertain. The length of the CDR3 is 17 residues. Per the germline V gene, CDR1 is SGHRS and CDR2 is YFSETQ. V was cut by 0 bases and J by 4 bases, with 16 bases left in between. In DNA form, the CDR3 reads TGCGCCAGCAGCTTGGCCGGTGGGCTCGATTCCACCGGGGAGCTGTTTTTT. Amino acid sequence: CASSLAGGLDSTGELFF.

This rearrangement joins TRBV4-3 to TRBJ1-1; a possible D gene is TRBD1 (5 bases). The CDR3 runs to 15 residues. CDR1 and CDR2 from the germline V gene are LGHNA and YSLEER. Trimming left V 7 bases short and J 1 base short, with 16 bases between. The CDR3 region is CASTQGDLSNTEAFF. The CDR3 nucleotides are TGCGCCAGCACCCAGGGAGACTTATCGAACACTGAAGCTTTCTTT.

The rearrangement links TRBV28 to TRBJ2-7; 8 bases match TRBD2. Germline V lookup: CDR1 MDHEN, CDR2 SYDVKM. The CDR3 runs to 13 residues. V was pared by 9 bases and J by 5 bases, with 9 bases of the junction left unmatched. DNA of the CDR3: TGTGCCAGTGCGGGAGGCAGGGGCCACGAGCAGTACTTC. It is translated as CASAGGRGHEQYF.

This chain joins TRBV6-5 and TRBJ2-7, with D unresolved. This CDR3 spans 11 amino acids. From germline, CDR1 is MNHEY and CDR2 SVGAGI. Trimming shortened V by 5 bases and J by 3 bases, and 5 bases separated the two germline ends. CDR3 DNA sequence: TGTGCCAGCAGTCCGCTCTACGAGCAGTACTTC. Protein: CASSPLYEQYF.

CDR3 coding DNA: TGTGCCAGCAGCCCGACAGTTTCCTACGAGCAGTACTTC. It specifies CASSPTVSYEQYF. V and J are TRBV7-9 and TRBJ2-7, with a possible D match to TRBD1 (5 bases). Trimming cost V 5 bases and J 1 base, with 9 bases left between them. The CDR3 spans 13 residues. Germline V gene data show CDR1 as SEHNR and CDR2 as FQNEAQ (reference sequence).

This clone was seen just once. J is TRBJ1-4 and V is TRBV4-1; D might be TRBD1 (6 bases). V gave up 3 bases and J gave up 1 base, with 12 bases separating them. CDR1 and CDR2 (germline): MGHRA, YSYEKL. The CDR3 covers 16 residues. Here the CDR3 reads CASSHLNRVTNEKLFF. The DNA of the CDR3 is TGCGCCAGCAGCCACCTAAACAGGGTAACTAATGAAAAACTGTTTTTT.

J is TRBJ1-2 and V is TRBV9; the D is unclear. CDR1 is SGDLS and CDR2 is YYNGEE in the germline V gene. The V and J ends lost 0 bases and 4 bases respectively, with 7 bases between them. CDR3 length: 13 residues. The CDR3 nucleotides are TGTGCCAGCAGCGTAGAACAGTTCTATGGCTACACCTTC. Protein product: CASSVEQFYGYTF.

In this sample, this clone turned up a few times. The chain joins TRBV19 to TRBJ1-2; unclear D gene. From germline, CDR1 is LNHDA and CDR2 SQIVND (reference sequence). Trimming took off 5 bases at V and 6 bases at J, with 10 bases between the two ends. The CDR3 runs to 12 residues. The CDR3 loop is CASSVGLDGYTF. DNA of the CDR3: TGTGCCAGTAGTGTAGGACTGGATGGCTACACCTTC. Full variable domain (rest looked up from reference TRBV19 and TRBJ1-2): DGGITQSPKYLFRKEGQNVTLSCEQNLNHDAMYWYRQDPGQGLRLIYYSQIVNDFQKGDIAEGYSVSREKKESFPLTVTSAQKNPTAFYLCASSVGLDGYTFGSGTRLTVV.

CDR3 coding DNA: TGCAGTGTCGGGACAGGGCAGTTCTTC. It encodes CSVGTGQFF. The J gene is TRBJ2-1, the V gene TRBV20-1, with TRBD1 matching over 8 bases. The V gene's germline CDR1 is DFQATT and CDR2 SNEGSKA (reference sequence). CDR3 length: 9 residues. V shed 7 bases, J shed 12 bases, and the junction held 2 bases outside the gene matches.